The 7 T cell receptor beta chains below come from one sample, sequenced in a study of T cell responses to AZD1222 COVID-19 vaccine. Using immunoSEQ multiplex PCR, the repertoire was profiled, and TCRdb retains in-frame clones only, with some absent. The profile shows 150,000 to 200,000 clones, approximately 95% of them singletons. Specimen: peripheral blood, collected on day 0 of AZD1222 vaccination. The receptors were sampled from an adult in good health.

The count of this clone is one. The genes are TRBV15 and TRBJ1-1, with 9 positions matching TRBD1. CDR1 and CDR2 from the germline V gene are LNHNV and YYDKDF (reference sequence). The CDR3 spans 13 residues. The trim removed 6 bases at V and 8 bases at J, leaving 7 bases unmatched. CDR3 DNA sequence: TGTGCCACCAGGAGGGACAGGGACGGAGAAGCTTTCTTT. It encodes CATRRDRDGEAFF.

The chain is built from TRBV5-1 and TRBJ1-1; 10 bases match TRBD1. This CDR3 spans 17 amino acids. V shed 4 bases and J 1 base; nucleotides not matched to a gene: 10. Germline-derived CDR1 and CDR2 are SGHRS and YFSETQ. The CDR3 spells CASSHATGGLANTEAFF. Written as DNA, the CDR3 is TGCGCCAGCAGCCACGCGACAGGGGGCTTGGCGAACACTGAAGCTTTCTTT.

The J gene is TRBJ2-7, the V gene TRBV11-2; 8 nucleotides agree with TRBD1. Per the germline V gene, CDR1 is SGHAT and CDR2 is FQNNGV. With V trimmed by 1 base and J by 3 bases, 8 bases remained unmatched. This CDR3 is 16 amino acids long. This chain's CDR3 is CASSLGAGTGDYEQYF. For the CDR3, the DNA is TGTGCCAGCAGCTTAGGCGCCGGGACAGGCGACTACGAGCAGTACTTC.

J is TRBJ1-3 and V is TRBV7-2; D is uncertain. This CDR3 is 14 amino acids long. V gave up 3 bases and J gave up 2 bases, with 8 bases separating them. Germline loops: CDR1 SGHTA, CDR2 FQGNSA. The CDR3 sequence: CASSFEGTGNTIYF. The CDR3 DNA follows: TGTGCCAGCAGCTTCGAGGGAACTGGAAACACCATATATTTT.

The rearrangement joins TRBV28 to TRBJ1-4, with D uncertain. CDR1 is MDHEN and CDR2 is SYDVKM in the germline V gene. This CDR3 comprises 14 residues. Trimming shortened V by 3 bases and J by 8 bases, and 13 bases separated the two germline ends. CDR3 DNA: TGTGCCAGCAGTTTTCGGTACCTAAGGGAAAAACTGTTTTTT. Translation gives CASSFRYLREKLFF.

This chain links TRBV5-6 with TRBJ1-1; D call uncertain. Germline V gene lookup returns CDR1 SGHDT and CDR2 YYEEEE. The CDR3 loop spans 15 amino acids. V was clipped by 1 base and J by 5 bases, with 15 bases between them. CDR3: CASSLRSLTGTEAFF. The CDR3 DNA is TGTGCCAGCAGCTTGAGGTCTCTCACGGGGACTGAAGCTTTCTTT.

In this sample, this clone turned up once. V is TRBV10-1 and J is TRBJ1-1; a possible D gene is TRBD1 (5 bases). Trimming stripped 3 bases from V and 4 bases from J, with 15 bases between. Per germline, CDR1 WNHNN and CDR2 SYGVQD (reference sequence). The CDR3 sequence is 15 residues long. CDR3 nucleotides: TGCGCCAGCAGTGAACACTATCAGGGTGGCACTGAAGCTTTCTTT. This encodes CASSEHYQGGTEAFF.